Listed below are T cell receptor beta chains from one sample, sequenced in a study of blood T cell repertoires in COVID-19. Sequencing was performed with immunoSEQ multiplex PCR; in TCRdb, only in-frame clones are kept and a portion is missing. The data contain tens of thousands of clones, around 84% of them singletons. Sequencing input: peripheral blood. The receptors here all came from a human donor in a cohort sampled during active COVID-19. The conserved cysteine and the conserved F or W are not part of the CDR3 here.

TRBJ2-1	TRBV6-5	ASSRPGTGLRF
TRBJ2-7	TRBV5-5	ASSQGGLAGYEQY
TRBJ1-1	TRBV28	ASRPGGMNTEAF
TRBJ2-2	TRBV7-9	ASSPRDLGGELF
TRBJ1-2	TRBV6-2/TRBV6-3	ASSSRQGVYGYT
TRBJ2-7	TRBV28	ASSSPGLAGNEQY
TRBJ2-7	TRBV5-4	ASSFGTGYYEQY
TRBJ1-1	TRBV7-8	ATLEGLEAF
TRBJ2-7	TRBV28	ASIRSAGGYEQY
TRBJ2-1	TRBV18	ASSPLQGNEQF
TRBJ2-7	TRBV6-1	ASSEGVGSSYEQY
TRBJ2-1	TRBV4-3	ASSQETGNEQF
TRBJ1-3	TRBV7-2	ASSLGPGGNTIY
TRBJ2-7	TRBV13	ASSQGQGTYEQY
TRBJ1-2	TRBV7-9	ASSRTVDYGYT
TRBJ2-7	TRBV6-5	ASSYSRAGFYEQY
TRBJ2-7	TRBV29-1	SATGVLSYEQY
TRBJ2-6	TRBV9	ASGRNLALLERANVLT
TRBJ2-7	TRBV4-3	ASSQELELLPYEQY
TRBJ2-3	TRBV5-3	ARSLVTSGGAVDTQY
TRBJ2-7	TRBV18	ASSHNWAKGLY
TRBJ1-3	TRBV4-1	ASGERGTGNTIY
TRBJ2-5	TRBV4-3	ASSQGASETQY
TRBJ1-3	TRBV6-6	ASKTAGNTIY
TRBJ1-2	TRBV7-9	ASSPMGGAEGYT
TRBJ2-2	TRBV5-4	ASSDGQYTGELF
TRBJ2-3	TRBV15	ATSRGFGMGTDTQY
TRBJ2-3	TRBV3-1/TRBV3-2	ASSQPGGGTDTQY
TRBJ2-7	TRBV3-1/TRBV3-2	ASSPSGQGNRQY
TRBJ2-7	TRBV6-2/TRBV6-3	ASSYPRDRYDSYEQY
TRBJ1-1	TRBV5-6	ASSLGSSTEAF
TRBJ1-2	TRBV5-5	ASEPLGGSYNYGYT